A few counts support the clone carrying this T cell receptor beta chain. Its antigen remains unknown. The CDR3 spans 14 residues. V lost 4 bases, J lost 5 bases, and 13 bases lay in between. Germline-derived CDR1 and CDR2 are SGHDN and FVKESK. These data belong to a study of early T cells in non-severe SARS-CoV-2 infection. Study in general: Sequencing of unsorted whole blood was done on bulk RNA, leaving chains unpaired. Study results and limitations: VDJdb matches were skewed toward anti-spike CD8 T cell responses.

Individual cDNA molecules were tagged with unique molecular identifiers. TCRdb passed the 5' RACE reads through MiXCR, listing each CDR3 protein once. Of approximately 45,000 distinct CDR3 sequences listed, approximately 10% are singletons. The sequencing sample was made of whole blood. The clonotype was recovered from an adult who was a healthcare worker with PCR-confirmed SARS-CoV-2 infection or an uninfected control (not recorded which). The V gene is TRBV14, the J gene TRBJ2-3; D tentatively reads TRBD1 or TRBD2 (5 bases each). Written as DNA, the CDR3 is TGTGCCAGCAGCCGAAAAGAGAGGGGAGATACGCAGTATTTT. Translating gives CASSRKERGDTQYF.